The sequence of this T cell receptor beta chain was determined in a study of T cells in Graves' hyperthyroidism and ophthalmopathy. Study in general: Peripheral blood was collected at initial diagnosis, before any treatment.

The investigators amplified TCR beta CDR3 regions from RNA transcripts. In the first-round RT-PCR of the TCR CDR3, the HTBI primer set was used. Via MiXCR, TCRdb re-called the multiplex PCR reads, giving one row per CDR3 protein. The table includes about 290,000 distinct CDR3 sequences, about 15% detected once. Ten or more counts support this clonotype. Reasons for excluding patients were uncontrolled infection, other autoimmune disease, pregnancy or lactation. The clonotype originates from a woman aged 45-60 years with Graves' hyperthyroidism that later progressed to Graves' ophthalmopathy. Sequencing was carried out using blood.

The CDR3 loop is CASRLTGSYEQYF. As DNA, the CDR3 is TGTGCCAGCAGGCTGACAGGATCCTACGAGCAGTACTTC. This chain uses TRBV27 with TRBJ2-7, with a weak D call TRBD1 (6 bases). Germline CDR1 and CDR2: MNHEY and SMNVEV (reference sequence). Trimming left V 6 bases short and J 1 base short, with 10 bases between. The length of the CDR3 is 13 residues.